The rows below give T cell receptor beta chains drawn from one sample of a study of T cell responses to AZD1222 COVID-19 vaccine. Libraries were prepared by immunoSEQ multiplex PCR; TCRdb keeps only in-frame clonotypes and omits some of them. In the table there are tens of thousands of clones, 85% to 90% of which are singletons. This material consisted of peripheral blood, taken on day 0 of MenACWY control vaccination. All receptors come from an adult in good health. CDR3s include the opening cysteine and the closing phenylalanine or tryptophan. The D gene is left open where the match is weak. Part of the rows lack a size; the others show once, few, many or a class for expanded clones.

v_gene	abundance	j_gene	d_gene	CDR3aa	CDR3nt
TRBV29-1	few	TRBJ1-1	TRBD1	CSGQTGGGNTEAFF	TGCAGCGGCCAGACAGGGGGCGGGAACACTGAAGCTTTCTTT
TRBV7-9	NA	TRBJ1-1	NA	CASTEGGNGDEAFF	TGTGCCAGCACTGAGGGGGGTAACGGGGATGAAGCTTTCTTT
TRBV5-5	NA	TRBJ1-6	TRBD1	CASSAGTDHNSPLHF	TGTGCCAGCAGCGCCGGGACAGATCATAATTCACCCCTCCACTTT
TRBV2	NA	TRBJ2-3	TRBD2	CATGTSGTDTQYF	TGTGCCACCGGGACTAGCGGCACAGATACGCAGTATTTT
TRBV6-6	NA	TRBJ2-7	NA	CASRVPTGTAYEQYF	TGTGCCAGCAGGGTCCCAACAGGGACCGCCTACGAGCAGTACTTC
TRBV19	few	TRBJ2-2	NA	CASSIDIKNTGELFF	TGTGCCAGTAGTATAGACATAAAGAACACCGGGGAGCTGTTTTTT
TRBV15	NA	TRBJ1-3	NA	CATSRTDRDRNTIYF	TGTGCCACCAGCCGCACGGACCGGGACAGAAACACCATATATTTT
TRBV27	NA	TRBJ1-2	NA	CASSLKGNYGYTF	TGTGCCAGCAGTTTAAAGGGGAACTATGGCTACACCTTC
TRBV27	NA	TRBJ2-3	TRBD2	CASSSQGLARASQYF	TGTGCCAGCAGTTCCCAAGGACTAGCCCGCGCTTCGCAGTATTTT
TRBV5-8	NA	TRBJ2-5	TRBD2	CASSKGLAERQETQYF	TGTGCCAGCAGCAAGGGACTAGCGGAAAGACAAGAGACCCAGTACTTC
TRBV6-5	NA	TRBJ2-7	NA	CASSPDVTALYEQYF	TGTGCCAGCAGTCCGGACGTAACAGCACTCTACGAGCAGTACTTC
TRBV6-5	NA	TRBJ2-5	NA	CASSPGGTVETQYF	TGTGCCAGCAGTCCAGGAGGCACAGTGGAGACCCAGTACTTC
TRBV7-3	NA	TRBJ2-7	NA	CASSPTASGTYEQYF	TGTGCCAGCAGCCCGACGGCCTCGGGAACCTACGAGCAGTACTTC
TRBV4-1	NA	TRBJ2-7	NA	CASSQDWDLGDNYEQYF	TGCGCCAGCAGCCAAGATTGGGACCTAGGGGATAACTACGAGCAGTACTTC
TRBV18	NA	TRBJ1-3	TRBD1	CASSLRQGGNTIYF	TGTGCCAGCTCACTTCGACAGGGTGGAAACACCATATATTTT
TRBV18	NA	TRBJ2-1	TRBD2	CASSLSGGAFNEQFF	TGTGCCAGCTCGCTTAGCGGGGGGGCCTTCAATGAGCAGTTCTTC
TRBV19	NA	TRBJ2-3	TRBD2	CASTDMSSGAGDTQYF	TGTGCCAGTACTGATATGTCCAGCGGGGCCGGGGATACGCAGTATTTT
TRBV5-5	once	TRBJ2-2	NA	CASSDYGSTGELFF	TGTGCCAGCTCAGATTACGGATCCACCGGGGAGCTGTTTTTT
TRBV7-9	NA	TRBJ2-5	TRBD2	CASSLTGGTQETQYF	TGTGCCAGCAGCTTAACGGGGGGGACCCAAGAGACCCAGTACTTC
TRBV19	once	TRBJ2-1	NA	CASSFRGGFNEQFF	TGTGCCAGTAGTTTTAGGGGGGGTTTCAATGAGCAGTTCTTC
TRBV19	NA	TRBJ2-5	TRBD1	CASMGQGIRQETQYF	TGTGCCAGTATGGGACAGGGGATCCGTCAAGAGACCCAGTACTTC
TRBV4-2	NA	TRBJ2-7	NA	CASSQDTSRRFDEQYF	TGTGCCAGCAGCCAAGATACGAGTAGGAGGTTCGACGAGCAGTACTTC